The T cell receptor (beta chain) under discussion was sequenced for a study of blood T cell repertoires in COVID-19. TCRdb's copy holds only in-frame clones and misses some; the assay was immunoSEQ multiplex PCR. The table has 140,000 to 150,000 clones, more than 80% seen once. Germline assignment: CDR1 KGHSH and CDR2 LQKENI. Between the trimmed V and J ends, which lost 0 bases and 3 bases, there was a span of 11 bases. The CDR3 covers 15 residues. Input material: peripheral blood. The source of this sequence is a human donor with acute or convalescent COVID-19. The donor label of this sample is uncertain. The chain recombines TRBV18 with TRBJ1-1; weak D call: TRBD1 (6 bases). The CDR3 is CASSPPQGRDTEAFF. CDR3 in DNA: TGTGCCAGCTCACCACCACAGGGCCGTGACACTGAAGCTTTCTTT.